This T cell receptor (beta chain) stems from a study of OX40 agonist ivuxolimab in advanced cancers. Some clones are missing from TCRdb's copy, which holds only in-frame ones; the method was immunoSEQ multiplex PCR. The sample includes around 53,000 clones, 70% to 90% of them seen just once. Trimming took off 4 bases at V and 2 bases at J, with 15 bases between the two ends. The CDR3 contains 15 residues. CDR1 SGHDT and CDR2 YYEEEE come from the germline V gene. The sequencing used CD4+ or CD8+ T cells sorted from blood, collected in a trial of the OX40 agonist ivuxolimab. This receptor was identified in an adult with an advanced solid tumor such as melanoma, head and neck, liver or kidney cancer. The chain couples TRBV5-6 to TRBJ1-2, with D unclear. The CDR3 region is CASSPPGPGNYGYTF. In DNA form, the CDR3 reads TGTGCCAGCAGCCCACCCGGTCCGGGGAACTATGGCTACACCTTC.